The 12 T cell receptor beta chains listed next were all sequenced from one sample in a study of cytomegalovirus exposure and HLA in healthy donors. Vbeta (60) and Jbeta (13) primers were used in the PCR. Repertoires were generated with immunoSEQ multiplex PCR, while TCRdb's copy carries only in-frame clones and drops some. The table shows some 200,000 clones, with 79% occurring only once. Sequencing was done on a sample of PBMCs. Receptors originate from a girl aged 5-17 years in good health and CMV-seropositive.

The chain is built from TRBV5-1 and TRBJ2-6; a possible D gene is TRBD1 (5 bases). The germline V and J ends were trimmed by 7 bases and 4 bases, with 12 bases remaining between them. The CDR3 contains 14 residues. Germline V gene sequence: CDR1 SGHRS, CDR2 YFSETQ. CDR3 DNA sequence: TGCGCCAGCCTCAGGGATCCCGGGGCCAACGTCCTGACTTTC. Translated: CASLRDPGANVLTF.

CDR3 protein: CASLDRRNTGELFF. In nucleotides, the CDR3 is TGTGCCAGCCTGGACAGACGGAACACCGGGGAGCTGTTTTTT. The gene calls are TRBV19 and TRBJ2-2; possibly TRBD1 for D (6 bases). The CDR3 sequence is 14 residues long. CDR1 LNHDA and CDR2 SQIVND come from the germline V gene (reference sequence). Trimming cost V 9 bases and J 1 base, with 12 bases left between them.

V is TRBV18 and J is TRBJ1-1, with 12 positions matching TRBD1. This CDR3 has 16 amino acids. Germline values: CDR1 KGHSH, CDR2 LQKENI. Losses at the gene ends were 3 bases for V and 5 bases for J; bases not matched to a gene: 7. CDR3 sequence (DNA): TGTGCCAGCTCACCCGGGACAGGGGGCCTGGGGACTGAAGCTTTCTTT. Protein: CASSPGTGGLGTEAFF.

The chain recombines TRBV7-2 with TRBJ2-5; 10 bases match TRBD2. Trimming removed 5 bases from V and 5 bases from J; junction bases left unmatched: 11. The germline V gene has CDR1 SGHTA and CDR2 FQGNSA. The CDR3 loop spans 16 amino acids. CDR3 protein: CASSPQASGGGETQYF. The CDR3 DNA sequence: TGTGCCAGCAGCCCTCAAGCTAGCGGGGGAGGGGAGACCCAGTACTTC.

The genes are TRBV6-7 and TRBJ1-2; TRBD1 matches at 10 bases. TRBV6-7 carries the ORF label, with uncertain function. CDR3 length: 12 amino acids. V was pared by 6 bases and J by 13 bases, with 8 bases of the junction left unmatched. Here the CDR3 DNA reads TGTGCCAGCAGGGGAGGGACAGGGGATCCCACCTTC. This gives the protein CASRGGTGDPTF.

This chain connects TRBV10-3 to TRBJ2-5; 7 nucleotides agree with TRBD2. Germline CDR1 and CDR2: ENHRY and SYGVKD. Unmatched junction bases numbered 4, after V lost 10 bases and J lost 5 bases. This CDR3 region has 11 residues. The CDR3 nucleotides read TGTGCCACCAGGCGGGGGGAGACCCAGTACTTC. Its protein product is CATRRGETQYF.

This chain joins TRBV11-2 and TRBJ1-6; 8 bases align to TRBD1. Looked up from germline, CDR1 is SGHAT and CDR2 is FQNNGV. With V trimmed by 0 bases and J by 7 bases, 5 bases remained unmatched. This CDR3 has 16 residues. The CDR3 bases are TGTGCCAGCAGCTTAGATTCAGGGGGCGGAAATTCACCCCTCCACTTT. Protein product: CASSLDSGGGNSPLHF.

The chain recombines TRBV18 with TRBJ1-1, with 7 positions matching TRBD1. CDR3 size: 13 residues. Germline values: CDR1 KGHSH, CDR2 LQKENI. With 4 bases clipped from V and 7 bases from J, the junction kept 6 bases outside the gene matches. The CDR3 coding sequence is TGTGCCAGCTCACTAATGACAGGGTTTGAAGCTTTCTTT. Its translation: CASSLMTGFEAFF.

This CDR3 is CASSQDSGGHSYEQYF. The CDR3 DNA reads as TGCGCCAGCAGCCAAGACAGCGGGGGCCACTCCTACGAGCAGTACTTC. The rearrangement links TRBV4-3 to TRBJ2-7, with TRBD2 matching over 8 bases. Germline CDR1 LGHNA, CDR2 YSLEER. The ends lost 0 bases at V and 0 bases at J; junction bases unmatched: 4. The CDR3 spans 16 residues.

This chain joins TRBV5-4 and TRBJ2-7; TRBD1 is a possible D gene (6 bases). V was pared by 4 bases and J by 3 bases, with 20 bases between. Germline CDR1 and CDR2: SGHNT and YYREEE (reference sequence). This CDR3 has 16 amino acids. The CDR3 spells CASSGAGTRALYEQYF. The CDR3 DNA follows: TGTGCCAGCAGCGGGGCCGGGACACGGGCCCTCTACGAGCAGTACTTC.

The gene calls are TRBV6-6 and TRBJ2-5; TRBD2 is a possible D gene (7 bases). The CDR3 is 12 amino acids. The V gene's germline CDR1 is MNHNY and CDR2 SVGAGI (reference sequence). Trimming pared 7 bases from V and 6 bases from J, leaving 12 bases between. CDR3 bases: TGTGCCAGCAAGGGGGGGTCAAAGACCCAGTACTTC. Translation: CASKGGSKTQYF.

The V call is TRBV19, the J call TRBJ1-5; D may be TRBD1 (6 bases). V lost 7 bases and J 0 bases, leaving 16 bases between the germline ends. This CDR3 region has 16 residues. Germline V CDR1 and CDR2: LNHDA, SQIVND (reference sequence). The CDR3 sequence: CASTLGGEYSNQPQHF. CDR3 in DNA: TGTGCCAGTACCCTAGGGGGGGAATATAGCAATCAGCCCCAGCATTTT. Based on the CDR3 plus reference TRBV19 and TRBJ1-5, the full variable domain is DGGITQSPKYLFRKEGQNVTLSCEQNLNHDAMYWYRQDPGQGLRLIYYSQIVNDFQKGDIAEGYSVSREKKESFPLTVTSAQKNPTAFYLCASTLGGEYSNQPQHFGDGTRLSIL.